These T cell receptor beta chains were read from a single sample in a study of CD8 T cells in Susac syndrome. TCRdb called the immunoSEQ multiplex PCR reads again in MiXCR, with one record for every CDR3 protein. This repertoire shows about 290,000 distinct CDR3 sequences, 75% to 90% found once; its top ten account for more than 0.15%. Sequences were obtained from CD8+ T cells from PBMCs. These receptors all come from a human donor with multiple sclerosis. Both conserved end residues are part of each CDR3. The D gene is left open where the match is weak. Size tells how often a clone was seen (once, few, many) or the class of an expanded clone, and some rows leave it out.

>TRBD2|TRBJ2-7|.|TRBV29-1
TGCAGCGTTGAAGATCCCGGGACTAGCGGCTCCTACGAGCAGTACTTC
CSVEDPGTSGSYEQYF
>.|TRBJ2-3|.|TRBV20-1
TGCAGTGCATCATGGGCGACACGGAGCACAGATACGCAGTATTTT
CSASWATRSTDTQYF
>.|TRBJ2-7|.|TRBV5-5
TGTGCCAGCAGCATGCCCGGGTGGGGTAGCTCCTACGAGCAGTACTTC
CASSMPGWGSSYEQYF
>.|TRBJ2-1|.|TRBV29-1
TGCAGCACTCCCCGGGGCAATGAGCAGTTCTTC
CSTPRGNEQFF
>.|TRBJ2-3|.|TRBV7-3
TGTGCCAGCAGCACTCCTACCTCAGATACGCAGTATTTT
CASSTPTSDTQYF
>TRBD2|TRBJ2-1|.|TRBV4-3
TGCGCCAGCAGCCAAGATAGCGGGGGCGCCTACAATGAGCAGTTCTTC
CASSQDSGGAYNEQFF
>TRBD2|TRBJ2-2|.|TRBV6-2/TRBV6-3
TGTGCCAGCAGTTACGGGACTATGAACACCGGGGAGCTGTTTTTT
CASSYGTMNTGELFF
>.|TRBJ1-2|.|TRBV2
TGTGCCAGCAGTGGTAGAGTCGACTATGGCTACACCTTC
CASSGRVDYGYTF
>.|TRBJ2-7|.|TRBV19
TGTGCCAGTAGTACACAGGAGGGGGAGTCCTACGAGCAGTACTTC
CASSTQEGESYEQYF
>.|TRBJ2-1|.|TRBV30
TGTGCCTCCAGGCTTCCCGTGGATGAGCAGTTCTTC
CASRLPVDEQFF
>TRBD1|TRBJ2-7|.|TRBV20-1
TGCAGTGCTGGGGATCGGACAGGGGGCTACGAGCAGTACTTC
CSAGDRTGGYEQYF
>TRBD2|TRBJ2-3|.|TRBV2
TGTGCCAGCAAAGAGACTAGCGGGAGGGAAGATACGCAGTATTTT
CASKETSGREDTQYF
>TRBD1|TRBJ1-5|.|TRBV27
TGTGCCAGCAAACAGGGGGCGGCTGGCAATCAGCCCCAGCATTTT
CASKQGAAGNQPQHF
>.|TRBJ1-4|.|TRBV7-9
TGTGCCAGCAGCTTAGGCTCTCAGGGTTACGAAAAACTGTTTTTT
CASSLGSQGYEKLFF
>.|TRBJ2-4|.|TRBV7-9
TGTGCCAGCAGCTTCGAGGGAGAGGCCAAAAACATTCAGTACTTC
CASSFEGEAKNIQYF
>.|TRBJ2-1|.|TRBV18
TGTGCCAGCTCTGAGGGACCTCCCTCGAGGTCGTCGGACAATGAGCAGTTCTTC
CASSEGPPSRSSDNEQFF
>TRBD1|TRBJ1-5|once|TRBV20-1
TGCAGTGCTCCCGGGACAGGGGTATATAGCAATCAGCCCCAGCATTTT
CSAPGTGVYSNQPQHF
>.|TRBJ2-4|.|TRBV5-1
TGCGCCAGCAGCTTGGTGGAGTGGGGACATGCAGCCAAAAACATTCAGTACTTC
CASSLVEWGHAAKNIQYF
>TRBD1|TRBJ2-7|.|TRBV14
TGTGCCAGCAGTCTATCGGTGGGACAGGGGATCTCCTACGAGCAGTACTTC
CASSLSVGQGISYEQYF
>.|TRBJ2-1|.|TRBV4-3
TGCGCCAGCAGCCAAGTCTGGACTTCCAACAATGAGCAGTTCTTC
CASSQVWTSNNEQFF
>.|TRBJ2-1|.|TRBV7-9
TGTGCCAGCAACACCGGCAGGGAAAATGAGCAGTTCTTC
CASNTGRENEQFF
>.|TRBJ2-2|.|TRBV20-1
TGCAGTGCCCGCGGGGTGGGCGGGGAGCTGTTTTTT
CSARGVGGELFF
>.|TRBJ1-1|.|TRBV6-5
TGTGCCAGCAGTTACCGACAGCCTGAAGCTTTCTTT
CASSYRQPEAFF
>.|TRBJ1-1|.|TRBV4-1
TGCGCCAGCAGCCTAGGCAGGCCTATGAACACTGAAGCTTTCTTT
CASSLGRPMNTEAFF
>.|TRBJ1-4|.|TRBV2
TGTGCCAGCAACCTGCCGTCGGGTCCCGTCGGTGAAAAACTGTTTTTT
CASNLPSGPVGEKLFF
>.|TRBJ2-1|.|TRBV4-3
TGCGCCAGCAGCCGTTACGGCACTTCTTTTTCCTACAATGAGCAGTTCTTC
CASSRYGTSFSYNEQFF
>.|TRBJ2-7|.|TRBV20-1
TGCAGTGCTAGAGAGTATCTGGGGGGGCCTAACTCCTACGAGCAGTACTTC
CSAREYLGGPNSYEQYF
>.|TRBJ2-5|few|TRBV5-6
TGTGCCAGCAGCTTGAGTGCGAGCAAGAAGACCCAGTACTTC
CASSLSASKKTQYF
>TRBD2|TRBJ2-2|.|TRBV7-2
TGTGCCAGCAGTCTTCCGGGACTAGCTGACACCGGGGAGCTGTTTTTT
CASSLPGLADTGELFF
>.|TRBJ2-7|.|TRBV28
TGTGCCAGCAGTTTATCCACTGGGGTGAACGAGCAGTACTTC
CASSLSTGVNEQYF
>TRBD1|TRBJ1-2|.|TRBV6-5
TGTGCCAGCAGTTCATCTTCCCGGGACAGGGAGTGGGTTGAATATGGCTACACCTTC
CASSSSSRDREWVEYGYTF
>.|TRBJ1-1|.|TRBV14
TGTGCCAGCAGCCATCAGGGAGCACTGAACACTGAAGCTTTCTTT
CASSHQGALNTEAFF
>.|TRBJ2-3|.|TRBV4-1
TGCGCCAGCAGCCAACTTCCCGGCGGGGGCACAGATACGCAGTATTTT
CASSQLPGGGTDTQYF
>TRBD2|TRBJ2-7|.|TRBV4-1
TGCGCCAGCAGCCAGATAGCGGGGGCGCATCCTGATTCCTCCTACGAGCAGTACTTC
CASSQIAGAHPDSSYEQYF
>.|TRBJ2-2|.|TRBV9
TGTGCCAGCAGCGTATCAGTCGGCCAGGTCAACACCGGGGAGCTGTTTTTT
CASSVSVGQVNTGELFF
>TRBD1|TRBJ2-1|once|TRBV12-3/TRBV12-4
TGTGCCAGCAGTCTAGGGACAGTTGATGAGCAGTTCTTC
CASSLGTVDEQFF
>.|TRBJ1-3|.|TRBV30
TGTGCCTGGGCTACAGGGATCTCTGGAAACACCATATATTTT
CAWATGISGNTIYF
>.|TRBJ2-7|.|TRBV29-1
TGCAGCGTTAGGGACTTCAGCTCCTACGAGCAGTACTTC
CSVRDFSSYEQYF
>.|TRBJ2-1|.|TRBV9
TGTGCCAGCGGCAACGGGGGTACCTACAATGAGCAGTTCTTC
CASGNGGTYNEQFF
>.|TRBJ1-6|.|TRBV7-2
TGTGCCAGCAGCTTAGGGCCCCGGGCTCTGCGCGGTTCACCCCTCCACTTT
CASSLGPRALRGSPLHF
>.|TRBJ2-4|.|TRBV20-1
TGCAGTGCTAGAGATCAGGACAGAGCAAACATTCAGTACTTC
CSARDQDRANIQYF
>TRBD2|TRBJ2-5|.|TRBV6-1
TGTGCCAGCACTCCCCCAGGTCAGGCGGGAGGGCAAGAGACCCAGTACTTC
CASTPPGQAGGQETQYF